This record concerns one T cell receptor beta chain sequence. Noted treatment: roughly 18 received Ad26.COV2.S at low or high dose, single or two shots; a few received placebo; per-sample allocation not given. Sample collection was performed on day 63 after the first vaccine or placebo injection. The donor's status was that of an adult aged 18-55 years in Boston. An Ad26 vector expressing Wuhan-strain SARS-CoV-2 spike constituted the vaccine. Trimming took 0 bases from V and 4 from J; bases not matched to a gene: 6. CDR1 is SGHTA and CDR2 is FQGTGA in the germline V gene. This CDR3 is 17 amino acids long. The sample is drawn from a study of Ad26.COV2.S vaccination and SARS-CoV-2 variants. The wider study: A COV1001 Ad26.COV2.S trial-arm participant provided the sample. Dosing was one shot or two shots 56 days apart.

The method was immunoSEQ multiplex PCR; TCRdb's version includes in-frame clones alone and lacks a portion of them. The sample has 350,000 to 400,000 clones; around 91% are singletons. The sample was peripheral blood, taken in a trial of Ad26.COV2.S vaccine versus placebo. This chain uses TRBV7-3 with TRBJ2-1, with TRBD2 matching over 10 bases. The TCR sequence derives from a person between 18 and 65 years old who received the Ad26.COV2.S COVID-19 vaccine or a placebo. The CDR3 reads CASSLTPSGSGYNEQFF. CDR3 nucleotides: TGTGCCAGCAGCTTAACCCCTAGCGGGAGTGGGTACAATGAGCAGTTCTTC.